The 13 T cell receptor beta chains listed next were all sequenced from one sample in a study of cytomegalovirus exposure and HLA in healthy donors. Assay used: immunoSEQ multiplex PCR; TCRdb lists only in-frame clones, some missing. This repertoire shows over 200,000 clones, almost 90% found once; its top ten account for about 2.7%. The sequenced sample was PBMCs. These receptor sequences come from a woman aged 18-29 years in good health and CMV-seronegative.

The chain combines TRBV6-5 with TRBJ2-1; a possible D gene is TRBD1 (6 bases). Germline V lookup: CDR1 MNHEY, CDR2 SVGAGI. Trimming stripped 2 bases from V and 4 bases from J, with 15 bases between. The CDR3 is 16 amino acids. CDR3 in DNA: TGTGCCAGCAGTTACAACTGGGACACTCTATACAATGAGCAGTTCTTC. Protein: CASSYNWDTLYNEQFF.

This clone was observed a few times. This chain joins TRBV19 and TRBJ2-7, with 7 bases matching TRBD1. Per the germline V gene, CDR1 is LNHDA and CDR2 is SQIVND (reference sequence). The CDR3 extends over 14 amino acids. The ends lost 6 bases at V and 1 base at J; junction bases unmatched: 6. Written as DNA, the CDR3 is TGTGCCAGTAGCATGACAGGGTCTTCCTACGAGCAGTACTTC. Its translation is CASSMTGSSYEQYF.

The chain recombines TRBV5-1 with TRBJ2-7; 9 bases fit TRBD1. J was trimmed by 2 bases and V by 2 bases; bases with no gene match: 5. CDR3 length: 15 residues. Germline CDR1 SGHRS, CDR2 YFSETQ. Here the CDR3 reads CASSLLTGGPYEQYF. CDR3 sequence (DNA): TGCGCCAGCAGCTTACTGACAGGGGGACCCTACGAGCAGTACTTC.

The gene calls are TRBV27 and TRBJ2-1, with D perhaps TRBD2 (5 bases). CDR1 MNHEY and CDR2 SMNVEV come from the germline V gene (reference sequence). Trimming removed 0 bases at V and 9 bases at J, with 12 bases between. CDR3 size: 14 residues. The CDR3 region has the DNA TGTGCCAGCAGTTTATCGATACCCGGGGTTGAGCAGTTCTTC. Its translation is CASSLSIPGVEQFF.

The rearrangement uses TRBV28 and TRBJ1-1, with 10 bases aligning to TRBD1. In germline, CDR1 is MDHEN, CDR2 SYDVKM. The length of the CDR3 is 12 residues. V shed 9 bases and J 11 bases; nucleotides not matched to a gene: 9. The CDR3: CASFRDRGLAFF. The DNA for the CDR3 is TGTGCCAGTTTCCGGGACAGGGGACTGGCTTTCTTT.

The rearrangement joins TRBV7-2 to TRBJ2-7, with 7 bases that match TRBD1. The CDR3 covers 14 residues. The germline V gene has CDR1 SGHTA and CDR2 FQGNSA. V dropped 5 bases and J dropped 6; count of bases not matched to a gene: 10. The CDR3 protein is CASSPSSDRSEQYF. The CDR3 DNA reads TGTGCCAGCAGCCCAAGCTCGGACAGGTCCGAGCAGTACTTC.

The chain is built from TRBV5-1 and TRBJ1-3; 8 positions match TRBD1. The CDR3 is 18 residues long. Looked up from germline, CDR1 is SGHRS and CDR2 is YFSETQ. Trimming at V came to 0 bases and at J to 0 bases, leaving 8 bases not matched to a gene. In nucleotides, the CDR3 is TGCGCCAGCAGCTTGGTTGGGGGGACAGGCCTCTCTGGAAACACCATATATTTT. Its translation is CASSLVGGTGLSGNTIYF.

V is TRBV19 and J is TRBJ2-2; TRBD2 might be the D (6 bases). V lost 1 base, J lost 9 bases, and 9 bases lay in between. The length of the CDR3 is 13 residues. Germline V gene data show CDR1 as LNHDA and CDR2 as SQIVND (reference sequence). This CDR3 reads CASSIGGVRELFF. The CDR3 DNA sequence: TGTGCCAGTAGTATAGGCGGGGTCCGGGAGCTGTTTTTT.

This chain links TRBV15 with TRBJ2-2; no definite D call. There are 15 residues in the CDR3. Per germline, CDR1 LNHNV and CDR2 YYDKDF (reference sequence). Trimming left V 0 bases short and J 6 bases short, with 11 bases between. CDR3 in DNA: TGTGCCACCAGCAGAGATCAGTACCCACCCGGGGAGCTGTTTTTT. As protein: CATSRDQYPPGELFF.

Only one count was recorded for this clone. CDR3 sequence reads: CASSSREWGTGELFF. In DNA form, the CDR3 reads TGTGCCAGCAGCTCACGGGAGTGGGGAACCGGGGAGCTGTTTTTT. This rearrangement joins TRBV6-1 to TRBJ2-2; D perhaps matches TRBD2 (6 bases). There are 15 residues in the CDR3. CDR1 is MNHNS, CDR2 SASEGT, per germline. Trimming took off 6 bases at V and 5 bases at J, with 16 bases between the two ends.

V and J are TRBV18 and TRBJ2-3; 7 nucleotides align to TRBD2. Germline V gene lookup returns CDR1 KGHSH and CDR2 LQKENI. With 4 bases clipped from V and 0 bases from J, the junction kept 13 bases outside the gene matches. This CDR3 has 18 amino acids. CDR3 bases: TGTGCCAGCTCACAGCTAGCGGACACCCGGCGGAGCACAGATACGCAGTATTTT. This encodes CASSQLADTRRSTDTQYF.

A single count supports this clone. The V call is TRBV13, the J call TRBJ2-3; 7 bases line up with TRBD2. The CDR3 runs to 15 residues. Looked up from germline, CDR1 is PRHDT and CDR2 is FYEKMQ (reference sequence). V shed 4 bases and J 5 bases; nucleotides not matched to a gene: 9. In DNA, the CDR3 is TGTGCCAGCAGCTGGGGGGGGATCAGTGAAGATACGCAGTATTTT. Translating gives CASSWGGISEDTQYF.

The chain is built from TRBV7-9 and TRBJ2-3; possible D gene TRBD2, 5 bases. Looked up from germline, CDR1 is SEHNR and CDR2 is FQNEAQ (reference sequence). V lost 5 bases and J lost 2, with 14 bases in between. The CDR3 spans 15 residues. In DNA, the CDR3 is TGTGCCAGCAGCAGTTCGTCGCGGGTCACAGATACGCAGTATTTT. It encodes CASSSSSRVTDTQYF. Combining the CDR3 with reference TRBV7-9 and TRBJ2-3 gives the whole variable domain DTGVSQNPRHKITKRGQNVTFRCDPISEHNRLYWYRQTLGQGPEFLTYFQNEAQLEKSRLLSDRFSAERPKGSFSTLEIQRTEQGDSAMYLCASSSSSRVTDTQYFGPGTRLTVL.